The clone carrying this TCR beta chain was detected once. Its target is not known. The CDR3 totals 15 residues. TCRdb's copy holds only in-frame clones and misses some; the assay was immunoSEQ multiplex PCR. The repertoire holds a few hundred thousand clones, with about 90% as singletons. A 120-subject validation cohort, separate from the approximately 670-subject first cohort, supplied the donors. This sample stems from a study of cytomegalovirus exposure and HLA in healthy donors. Study-level information: The 120 or so validation repertoires used the same platform as the 550 to 750 first-cohort repertoires, a later analysis reported. General study findings and limits: Specificity for CMV antigens was confirmed in vitro for three of the CMV-associated chains. Investigators reported 164 TCR beta chains as tied to cytomegalovirus.

The genes are TRBV1 and TRBJ1-1. TRBV1 is described as a pseudogene. Specimen: PBMCs. The sequence came from a woman aged 18-29 years in good health and CMV-seronegative. The CDR3 region is CTSSQDRAGEVGAFF. The CDR3 region has the DNA TGCACCAGCAGCCAAGATAGGGCCGGGGAAGTGGGAGCTTTCTTT.